The 14 T cell receptor beta chains in this list originate from one sample, sequenced in a study of response to subunit inactivated influenza vaccine. From the RT-PCR reads, TCRdb called clonotypes with MiXCR, one entry per CDR3 protein. The data hold around 570,000 distinct CDR3 sequences, with 7.5% to 8.5% observed a single time. Sample: PBMCs from blood, taken approximately 25 months after vaccination. Every receptor here comes from a man in his fifties or sixties who received an inactivated influenza vaccine.

This clonotype was picked up a small number of times. The gene calls are TRBV20-1 and TRBJ1-1, with a tentative D call TRBD1 (5 bases). Germline-derived CDR1 and CDR2 are DFQATT and SNEGSKA (reference sequence). The ends were cut back, 0 bases at V and 7 bases at J, with 18 bases in the middle. The CDR3 sequence is 15 residues long. This chain's CDR3 is CSARDLRGGQGEAFF. CDR3 sequence (DNA): TGCAGTGCTAGAGATCTTAGGGGTGGCCAGGGTGAAGCTTTCTTT.

Ten or more counts support this clonotype. This chain links TRBV7-9 with TRBJ2-7, with D possibly being TRBD1 (6 bases). CDR3 length equals 12 residues. CDR1 is SEHNR and CDR2 is FQNEAQ in the germline V gene (reference sequence). V gave up 5 bases and J gave up 5 bases, with 10 bases separating them. CDR3 in DNA: TGTGCCAGCAGCCCAGGGGTACACGAGCAGTACTTC. Protein: CASSPGVHEQYF.

The chain couples TRBV11-2 to TRBJ2-7, with D uncertain. Germline V CDR1 and CDR2: SGHAT, FQNNGV. V lost 5 bases, J lost 0 bases, and 14 bases lay in between. This CDR3 spans 15 amino acids. In DNA form, the CDR3 reads TGTGCCAGCAGCCCCAGATCTTCGAGCTCCTACGAGCAGTACTTC. Translation gives CASSPRSSSSYEQYF.

The sample holds many counts of this clonotype. The V gene is TRBV10-3, the J gene TRBJ2-2; D gene ambiguous. Looked up from germline, CDR1 is ENHRY and CDR2 is SYGVKD. The V end was cut by 8 bases, the J end by 6 bases, with 13 bases between. The CDR3 contains 13 residues. CDR3 loop: CAIGLDPAGELFF. The CDR3 DNA reads as TGTGCCATCGGTCTGGATCCGGCCGGGGAGCTGTTTTTT.

This chain links TRBV3-1 with TRBJ2-7; either TRBD1 or TRBD2 may supply D (5 bases each). V lost 0 bases and J lost 3, with 12 bases in between. The CDR3 runs to 15 residues. CDR1 and CDR2 (germline): LGHDT, YNNKEL (reference sequence). Here the CDR3 DNA reads TGTGCCAGCAGCCAAGAATTGGGACGTGTCTACGAGCAGTACTTC. This sequence encodes CASSQELGRVYEQYF.

V usage is TRBV4-1 and J usage is TRBJ2-7, with 10 bases aligning to TRBD2. Germline CDR1 MGHRA, CDR2 YSYEKL. The ends lost 2 bases at V and 3 bases at J; junction bases unmatched: 4. The CDR3 contains 15 residues. CDR3 protein: CASSQQTSGNYEQYF. CDR3 nucleotide sequence: TGCGCCAGCAGCCAACAAACTAGCGGGAACTACGAGCAGTACTTC.

The rearrangement uses TRBV20-1 and TRBJ2-5, with 10 bases that match TRBD2. The J segment lost 5 bases and the V segment lost 3 bases, leaving 18 bases of the junction unmatched. The CDR3 is made up of 18 amino acids. Per germline, CDR1 DFQATT and CDR2 SNEGSKA (reference sequence). CDR3 loop: CSASGGGLASRNGETQYF. The CDR3 DNA follows: TGCAGTGCTAGTGGGGGGGGACTAGCGAGCAGAAACGGGGAGACCCAGTACTTC.

This chain's CDR3 is CASSWAGGDQPQHF. For the CDR3, the DNA is TGTGCCAGCAGTTGGGCAGGGGGCGATCAGCCCCAGCATTTT. The J gene is TRBJ1-5, the V gene TRBV7-2, with 8 bases that match TRBD1. The V gene end was trimmed by 6 bases and the J gene end by 5 bases; junction bases not matched to a gene: 6. CDR3 length equals 14 residues. Germline CDR1 is SGHTA and CDR2 is FQGNSA.

This clonotype was seen many times. This chain links TRBV12-3 or TRBV12-4 with TRBJ1-5, with a possible D match to TRBD1 (5 bases). Between the trimmed V and J ends, which lost 1 base and 1 base, there was a span of 8 bases. This CDR3 has 15 residues. As DNA, the CDR3 is TGTGCCAGCAGTTTAGATCGGGGGAGCAATCAGCCCCAGCATTTT. Its protein product is CASSLDRGSNQPQHF.

This clonotype was recorded at least ten times. The rearrangement joins TRBV28 to TRBJ1-1; 9 bases map to TRBD1. In germline, CDR1 is MDHEN, CDR2 SYDVKM. V lost 3 bases and J lost 0; bases outside the gene matches: 11. The length of the CDR3 is 18 residues. CDR3 loop: CASSLETGTGRMNTEAFF. The CDR3, as DNA: TGTGCCAGCAGTTTGGAAACCGGGACAGGGAGGATGAACACTGAAGCTTTCTTT.

At least ten counts were recorded for this clonotype. V is TRBV29-1 and J is TRBJ2-5, with D perhaps TRBD2 (6 bases). V was shortened by 7 bases and J by 4 bases, with 16 bases between the two germline ends. Germline loops: CDR1 SQVTM, CDR2 ANQGSEA. CDR3 length: 13 residues. This chain's CDR3 is CSATLNGGETQYF. CDR3 bases: TGCAGCGCCACTCTGAACGGGGGAGAGACCCAGTACTTC.

This clonotype has a handful of counts. The chain joins TRBV27 to TRBJ1-5; maybe TRBD1 (5 bases). V lost 10 bases and J 0 bases, leaving 22 bases between the germline ends. Germline CDR1 and CDR2: MNHEY and SMNVEV (reference sequence). CDR3 size: 17 residues. In nucleotides, the CDR3 is TGTGCCACGAATCCCGGCAGGGCCGATTATAGCAATCAGCCCCAGCATTTT. It specifies CATNPGRADYSNQPQHF.

This chain connects TRBV6-5 to TRBJ1-6; D perhaps matches TRBD1 (5 bases). Germline V CDR1 and CDR2: MNHEY, SVGAGI. The CDR3 has 14 residues. Deletions cut 4 bases from V and 3 bases from J, with 7 bases between. CDR3 amino acids: CASSSGFYNSPLHF. The CDR3 DNA sequence: TGTGCCAGCAGTTCAGGGTTCTATAATTCACCCCTCCACTTT.

This clonotype came up many times. The chain is built from TRBV5-1 and TRBJ1-4; D is undetermined. CDR3 length: 9 amino acids. V lost 7 bases and J 6 bases, leaving 1 base between the germline ends. Germline V CDR1 and CDR2: SGHRS, YFSETQ. The CDR3 DNA reads as TGCGCCAGCCATGAAAAACTGTTTTTT. This translates into CASHEKLFF.